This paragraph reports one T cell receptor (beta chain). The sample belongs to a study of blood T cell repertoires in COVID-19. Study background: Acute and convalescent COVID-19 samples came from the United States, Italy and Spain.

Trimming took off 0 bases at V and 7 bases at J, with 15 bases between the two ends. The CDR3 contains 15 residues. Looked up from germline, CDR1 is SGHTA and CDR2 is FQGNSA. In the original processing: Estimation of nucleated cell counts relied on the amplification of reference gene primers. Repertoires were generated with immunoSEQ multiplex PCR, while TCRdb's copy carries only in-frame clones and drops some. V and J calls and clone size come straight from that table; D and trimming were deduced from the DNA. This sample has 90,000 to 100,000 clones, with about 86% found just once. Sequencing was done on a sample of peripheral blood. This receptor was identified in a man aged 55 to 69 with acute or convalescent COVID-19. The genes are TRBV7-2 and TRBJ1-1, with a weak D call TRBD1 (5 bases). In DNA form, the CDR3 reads TGTGCCAGCAGCTTAGCGGGTATGGGGGGTGATGAAGCTTTCTTT. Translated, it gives CASSLAGMGGDEAFF.